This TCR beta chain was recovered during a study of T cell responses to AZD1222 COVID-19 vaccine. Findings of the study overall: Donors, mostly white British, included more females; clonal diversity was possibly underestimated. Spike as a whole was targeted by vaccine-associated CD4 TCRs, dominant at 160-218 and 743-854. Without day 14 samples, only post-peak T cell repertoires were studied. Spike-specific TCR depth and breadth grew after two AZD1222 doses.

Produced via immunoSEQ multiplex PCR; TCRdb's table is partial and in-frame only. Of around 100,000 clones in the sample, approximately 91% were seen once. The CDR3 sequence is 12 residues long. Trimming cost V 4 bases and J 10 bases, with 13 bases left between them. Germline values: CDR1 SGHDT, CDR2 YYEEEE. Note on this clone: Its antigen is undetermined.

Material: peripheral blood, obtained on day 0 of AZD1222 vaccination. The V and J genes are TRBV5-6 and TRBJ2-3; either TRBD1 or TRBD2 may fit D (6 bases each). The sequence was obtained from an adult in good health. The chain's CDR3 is CASSQGGRSQYF. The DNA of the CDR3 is TGTGCCAGCAGCCAAGGGGGGCGGTCGCAGTATTTT.